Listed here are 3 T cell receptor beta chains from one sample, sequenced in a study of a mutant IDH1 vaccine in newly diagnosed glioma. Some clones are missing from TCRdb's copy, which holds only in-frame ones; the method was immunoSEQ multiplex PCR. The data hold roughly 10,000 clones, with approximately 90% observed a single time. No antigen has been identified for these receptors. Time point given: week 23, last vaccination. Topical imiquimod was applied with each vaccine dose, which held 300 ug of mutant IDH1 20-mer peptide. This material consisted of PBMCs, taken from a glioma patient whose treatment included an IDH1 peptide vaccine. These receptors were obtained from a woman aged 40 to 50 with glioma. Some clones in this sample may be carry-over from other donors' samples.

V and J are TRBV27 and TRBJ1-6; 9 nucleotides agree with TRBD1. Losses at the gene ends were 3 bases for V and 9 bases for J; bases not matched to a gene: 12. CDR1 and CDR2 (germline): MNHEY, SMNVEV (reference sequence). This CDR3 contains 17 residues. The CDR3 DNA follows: TGTGCCAGCAGTTTTGGGGTGGACAGGGGAACACGTTCACCCCTCCACTTT. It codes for CASSFGVDRGTRSPLHF.

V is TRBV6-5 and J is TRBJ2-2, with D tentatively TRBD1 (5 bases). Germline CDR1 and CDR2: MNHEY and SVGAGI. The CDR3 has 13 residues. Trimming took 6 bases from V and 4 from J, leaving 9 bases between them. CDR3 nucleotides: TGTGCCAGCAGAAGACAGCTCACCGGGGAGCTGTTTTTT. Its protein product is CASRRQLTGELFF.

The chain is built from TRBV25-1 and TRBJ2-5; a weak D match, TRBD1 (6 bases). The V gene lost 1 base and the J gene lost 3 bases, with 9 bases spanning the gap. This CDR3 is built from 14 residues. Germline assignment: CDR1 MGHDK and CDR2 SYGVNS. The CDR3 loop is CASSESGAEETQYF. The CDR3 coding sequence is TGTGCCAGCAGTGAATCAGGGGCTGAAGAGACCCAGTACTTC. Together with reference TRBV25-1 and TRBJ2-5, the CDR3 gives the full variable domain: EADIYQTPRYLVIGTGKKITLECSQTMGHDKMYWYQQDPGMELHLIHYSYGVNSTEKGDLSSESTVSRIRTEHFPLTLESARPSHTSQYLCASSESGAEETQYFGPGTRLLVL.